Listed below are T cell receptor beta chains from one sample, sequenced in a study of blood T cell repertoires in COVID-19. The data were produced by immunoSEQ multiplex PCR, yet TCRdb's version contains in-frame clones alone and is incomplete. The table lists tens of thousands of clones, around 86% of them singletons. Sequencing used peripheral blood. All receptors come from a human donor in a cohort sampled during active COVID-19. Each CDR3 is given with its conserved first and last residue. Fields, in order: J gene, V gene, CDR3 protein.

J: TRBJ2-2; V: TRBV28; CDR3: CASRWQGAGTGELFF
J: TRBJ2-5; V: TRBV5-4; CDR3: CASSLYGIKETQYF
J: TRBJ2-1; V: TRBV2; CDR3: CASSAEGRDNEQFF
J: TRBJ2-7; V: TRBV4-2; CDR3: CASSQVGGGEQYF
J: TRBJ2-2; V: TRBV19; CDR3: CASSAGLAGGPSTGELFF
J: TRBJ2-1; V: TRBV27; CDR3: CASKRLEGNEQFF
J: TRBJ2-1; V: TRBV4-1; CDR3: CASSPFSGMGDEQFF
J: TRBJ2-4; V: TRBV6-1; CDR3: CASSGTRGTYDLAKNIQYF
J: TRBJ2-2; V: TRBV2; CDR3: CASTSPGERTGELFF
J: TRBJ2-7; V: TRBV11-2; CDR3: CASSLGLASGTLEQYF
J: TRBJ1-4; V: TRBV5-6; CDR3: CASSFTGNEKLFF
J: TRBJ1-2; V: TRBV10-3; CDR3: CAISESGQGDGYTF
J: TRBJ2-7; V: TRBV25-1; CDR3: CASSPRTGADEQYF
J: TRBJ2-3; V: TRBV7-2; CDR3: CASSSGLAGTDTQYF
J: TRBJ2-3; V: TRBV5-1; CDR3: CASSFYSWDNTDTQYF
J: TRBJ2-5; V: TRBV13; CDR3: CASSSYLAGEETQYF
J: TRBJ1-6; V: TRBV5-1; CDR3: CASSLADRDLSPLHF
J: TRBJ2-5; V: TRBV30; CDR3: CAWRTGGETQYF
J: TRBJ2-6; V: TRBV5-5; CDR3: CASSPLSWFRSGANVLTF
J: TRBJ1-6; V: TRBV5-1; CDR3: CASSPGQGSSYNSPLHF
J: TRBJ2-7; V: TRBV6-5; CDR3: CASSLSLEQYF
J: TRBJ2-3; V: TRBV7-9; CDR3: CASSLVASGADTQYF
J: TRBJ2-7; V: TRBV18; CDR3: CASSPNRDSYEQYF
J: TRBJ2-1; V: TRBV30; CDR3: CAWSARRNEQFF
J: TRBJ1-6; V: TRBV6-5; CDR3: CASSLRQVYSPLHF
J: TRBJ2-1; V: TRBV10-3; CDR3: CAIRGTSGYNEQFF
J: TRBJ1-1; V: TRBV10-3; CDR3: CAISESGTVAHTEAFF
J: TRBJ1-2; V: TRBV4-1; CDR3: CASSQADVGTGYGYTF
J: TRBJ2-7; V: TRBV7-2; CDR3: CASSSTGGLSYEQYF
J: TRBJ2-7; V: TRBV28; CDR3: CASSIGTGEYEQYF
J: TRBJ2-4; V: TRBV7-3; CDR3: CASSELGGPGNIQYF
J: TRBJ2-5; V: TRBV19; CDR3: CASSLQGAVETQYF
J: TRBJ2-2; V: TRBV19; CDR3: CASSSLGGISAGELFF
J: TRBJ1-1; V: TRBV19; CDR3: CASKNGGGMNTEAFF
J: TRBJ1-2; V: TRBV19; CDR3: CASRRNTQTVKDYGYTF
J: TRBJ2-5; V: TRBV6-5; CDR3: CASSYSAYQETQYF
J: TRBJ1-4; V: TRBV6-5; CDR3: CASSLTGGREEKLFF
J: TRBJ2-7; V: TRBV6-6; CDR3: CASSYRPGEYEQYF
J: TRBJ2-7; V: TRBV9; CDR3: CASSSTGLTYEQYF
J: TRBJ1-3; V: TRBV9; CDR3: CASSATGLSGNTIYF
J: TRBJ1-4; V: TRBV10-3; CDR3: CAISPTGGNEKLFF
J: TRBJ2-3; V: TRBV7-3; CDR3: CASSLNQRDTQYF
J: TRBJ2-1; V: TRBV5-1; CDR3: CASSPRTGGTGNEQFF
J: TRBJ2-5; V: TRBV5-1; CDR3: CASSLAETFSGRETQYF
J: TRBJ2-2; V: TRBV19; CDR3: CASSIGVERTGELFF
J: TRBJ2-1; V: TRBV9; CDR3: CASSGIAGSSYNEQFF
J: TRBJ2-7; V: TRBV7-9; CDR3: CASSPGASYEQYF
J: TRBJ1-2; V: TRBV27; CDR3: CASSPRTGPSGGYTF
J: TRBJ1-3; V: TRBV7-8; CDR3: CASSLDRQSSGNTIYF
J: TRBJ2-5; V: TRBV25-1; CDR3: CASSGQGWEETQYF
J: TRBJ2-1; V: TRBV28; CDR3: CASSSEYNEQFF
J: TRBJ2-3; V: TRBV19; CDR3: CASSTRTGVDTQYF